This T cell receptor beta chain appears in the sequencing data of a study of blood T cells in healthy people across ages. The V gene's germline CDR1 is KGHSH and CDR2 LQKENI. The CDR3 is 16 residues long. V lost 3 bases to trimming and J lost 11 bases; unmatched junction nucleotides: 15. A sample-barcoded 5' primer and a J-beta primer mix were used in a second PCR of roughly 6 to 11 cycles. TCRdb called the 5' RACE reads again in MiXCR, with one record for every CDR3 protein. The table has some 1.5 million distinct CDR3 sequences, roughly two fifths seen once. The specimen was blood. The V and J genes are TRBV18 and TRBJ2-5; 10 bases are a match to TRBD1. The receptor was isolated from a woman in her late teens or twenties in good health. CDR3 coding DNA: TGTGCCAGCTCACCGCGACAGGGGGCTTTCCTAGAGGAGCAGTACTTC. It codes for CASSPRQGAFLEEQYF.